The 26 T cell receptor beta chains presented below share a single source sample, sequenced in a study of blood T cell repertoires in COVID-19. Only in-frame clones appear in the TCRdb table, and some are missing; sequencing was by immunoSEQ multiplex PCR. Of around 200,000 clones detected, approximately 83% appear once; the ten largest clones hold approximately 2.4%. The sample taken for sequencing was peripheral blood. The receptors stem from a human donor with acute or convalescent COVID-19. The donor label of this sample is uncertain.

V usage is TRBV19 and J usage is TRBJ1-4; TRBD1 might be the D (6 bases). This CDR3 has 14 amino acids. Looked up from germline, CDR1 is LNHDA and CDR2 is SQIVND (reference sequence). Trimming left V 2 bases short and J 4 bases short, with 8 bases between. This CDR3 is CASSIWTVNEKLFF. In DNA, the CDR3 is TGTGCCAGTAGTATATGGACAGTTAATGAAAAACTGTTTTTT.

The rearrangement links TRBV25-1 to TRBJ1-5, with TRBD1 matching over 9 bases. The V and J ends lost 4 bases and 6 bases, in that order; junction bases with no gene match: 13. Germline-derived CDR1 and CDR2 are MGHDK and SYGVNS. The CDR3 has 17 residues. The CDR3 loop is CASSVFGQGKVSQPQHF. The CDR3 DNA follows: TGTGCCAGCAGTGTTTTCGGACAGGGGAAGGTAAGTCAGCCCCAGCATTTT.

The chain combines TRBV4-2 with TRBJ2-1; 9 nucleotides align to TRBD2. V lost 1 base, J lost 6 bases, and 10 bases stayed unmatched. The CDR3 loop spans 17 amino acids. In germline, CDR1 is LGHNA, CDR2 YNFKEQ. The CDR3 region has the DNA TGTGCCAGCAGCCAAGGCTACGCGGGAGGGGAGGGCAATGAGCAGTTCTTC. Translating gives CASSQGYAGGEGNEQFF.

The genes are TRBV7-2 and TRBJ1-2; 9 bases align to TRBD1. This CDR3 region has 13 residues. J gave up 8 bases and V 5 bases, and 6 bases lay outside the gene matches. The germline gives CDR1 SGHTA, CDR2 FQGNSA. The CDR3 protein is CASSQQGARGYTF. In DNA form, the CDR3 reads TGTGCCAGCAGCCAACAGGGGGCGCGCGGCTACACCTTC.

This clone was seen a handful of times. J is TRBJ2-7 and V is TRBV19; 7 bases match TRBD2. V was pared by 3 bases and J by 0 bases, with 17 bases of the junction left unmatched. In germline, CDR1 is LNHDA, CDR2 SQIVND (reference sequence). The CDR3 contains 19 residues. The CDR3 bases are TGTGCCAGTAGTATGAAAGAGGTGTTGGGAGGGAAGCCCTCCTACGAGCAGTACTTC. Protein sequence: CASSMKEVLGGKPSYEQYF.

The chain couples TRBV19 to TRBJ2-7; TRBD2 matches at 13 bases. Trimming cost V 3 bases and J 2 bases; bases outside gene matches: 1. This CDR3 is 15 amino acids long. Germline values: CDR1 LNHDA, CDR2 SQIVND (reference sequence). The CDR3 protein is CASSIGTSGTYEQYF. The CDR3 region has the DNA TGTGCCAGTAGTATCGGGACTAGCGGGACCTACGAGCAGTACTTC.

Details on this clone: One end of the junction is discordant with germline, which a read error may explain. V is TRBV7-7 and J is TRBJ2-5, with TRBD2 as a possible D gene (5 bases). The V gene's germline CDR1 is SSHAT and CDR2 FNYEAQ (reference sequence). There are 15 residues in the CDR3. The CDR3 nucleotides read TGTGCTAGCAGCTTAGGTAGGACTCCACAAGAGACCCAGTACTTC. Translation: CASSLGRTPQETQYF.

The genes are TRBV10-1 and TRBJ1-5; D gene uncertain. Trimming removed 0 bases at V and 4 bases at J, with 16 bases between. Germline loops: CDR1 WNHNN, CDR2 SYGVQD (reference sequence). The CDR3 loop spans 17 amino acids. CDR3 residues: CASSESGGRIRNQPQHF. The CDR3 region has the DNA TGCGCCAGCAGTGAGTCGGGAGGGAGGATCAGGAATCAGCCCCAGCATTTT.

The chain recombines TRBV5-1 with TRBJ2-5; 11 positions agree with TRBD2. V was clipped by 1 base and J by 2 bases; unmatched bases: 7. This CDR3 spans 17 amino acids. Per the germline V gene, CDR1 is SGHRS and CDR2 is YFSETQ. The CDR3 reads CASSLRLAGGSQETQYF. DNA for the CDR3: TGCGCCAGCAGCTTGCGGCTAGCGGGAGGTTCGCAAGAGACCCAGTACTTC.

This clone was observed a single time. The V call is TRBV20-1, the J call TRBJ2-1, with D perhaps matching TRBD2 (5 bases). The germline gives CDR1 DFQATT, CDR2 SNEGSKA (reference sequence). The length of the CDR3 is 11 residues. Deletions cut 6 bases from V and 8 bases from J, with 11 bases between. CDR3 sequence: CSAPSSYEQFF. In DNA form, the CDR3 reads TGCAGTGCCCCTAGCAGTTATGAGCAGTTCTTC.

This clone was seen once. The chain combines TRBV11-2 with TRBJ2-7; D is perhaps TRBD1 (6 bases). Trimming took off 5 bases at V and 1 base at J, with 12 bases between the two ends. The CDR3 is made up of 14 amino acids. Germline CDR1 and CDR2: SGHAT and FQNNGV. The CDR3 protein is CASSAKGGSYEQYF. The CDR3 DNA reads TGTGCCAGCAGCGCAAAAGGGGGATCCTACGAGCAGTACTTC.

This clone was picked up one time. This chain joins TRBV7-7 and TRBJ2-7; 9 nucleotides match TRBD1. Germline CDR1 and CDR2: SSHAT and FNYEAQ (reference sequence). The CDR3 sequence is 15 residues long. The CDR3 reads CASAAGTGSIYEQYF. CDR3 nucleotide sequence: TGTGCTAGCGCCGCCGGGACAGGGTCTATCTACGAGCAGTACTTC.

This clone showed up just once. The chain joins TRBV4-1 to TRBJ1-3; D might be TRBD1 (5 bases). CDR1 and CDR2 (germline): MGHRA, YSYEKL. The CDR3 contains 15 residues. V was clipped by 2 bases and J by 2 bases, with 10 bases between them. The CDR3 here is CASSQTQGTGNTIYF. The CDR3 DNA reads as TGCGCCAGCAGCCAAACCCAGGGTACTGGAAACACCATATATTTT.

The V and J genes are TRBV6-5 and TRBJ1-1, with a possible D match to TRBD1 (6 bases). Germline values: CDR1 MNHEY, CDR2 SVGAGI. This CDR3 contains 14 residues. V lost 9 bases, J lost 4 bases, and 18 bases lay in between. The CDR3 nucleotides read TGTGCCAGTTCTGAGGGGGGGTATGCCACTGAAGCTTTCTTT. Translation: CASSEGGYATEAFF.

The V and J genes are TRBV2 and TRBJ2-5; TRBD1 matches at 8 bases. Trimming at V came to 4 bases and at J to 5 bases, leaving 12 bases not matched to a gene. The CDR3 contains 16 residues. Germline V CDR1 and CDR2: SNHLY, FYNNEI. CDR3 bases: TGTGCCAGCAGTGCCATTACAGGGGGGATACGTGAGACCCAGTACTTC. Amino acid sequence: CASSAITGGIRETQYF.

This clone has a single count. This sequence joins TRBV5-1 and TRBJ1-5; tentatively, D is TRBD1 (6 bases). CDR3 length equals 13 residues. Germline assignment: CDR1 SGHRS and CDR2 YFSETQ. Trimming pared 4 bases from V and 5 bases from J, leaving 10 bases between. This CDR3 is CASSTDSYQPQHF. In nucleotides, the CDR3 is TGCGCCAGCAGCACGGACAGCTATCAGCCCCAGCATTTT. The full variable domain, its missing parts supplied by reference TRBV5-1 and TRBJ1-5, is KAGVTQTPRYLIKTRGQQVTLSCSPISGHRSVSWYQQTPGQGLQFLFEYFSETQRNKGNFPGRFSGRQFSNSRSEMNVSTLELGDSALYLCASSTDSYQPQHFGDGTRLSIL.

The DNA of the CDR3 is TGTGCCAGCAGCCAAGAAGGCCTAGCGGGGGGCAGGAATGAGCAGTTCTTC. Protein product: CASSQEGLAGGRNEQFF. The V call is TRBV3-1 (or the pseudogene TRBV3-2), the J call TRBJ2-1; 11 bases align to TRBD2. V gave up 0 bases and J gave up 7 bases; unmatched junction bases: 8. The germline gives CDR1 LGHDT, CDR2 YNNKEL (reference sequence). The CDR3 is 17 amino acids.

As concerns this clone: The same CDR3 arises from other DNA sequences in this sample as well. V is TRBV27 and J is TRBJ2-1; possible D gene TRBD1, 5 bases. The CDR3 spans 11 residues. Trimming removed 2 bases at V and 9 bases at J, with 5 bases between. Germline V lookup: CDR1 MNHEY, CDR2 SMNVEV (reference sequence). CDR3 residues: CASSLRGEQFF. DNA for the CDR3: TGTGCCAGCAGTTTAAGGGGTGAGCAGTTCTTC.

The V call is TRBV18, the J call TRBJ2-3; 7 bases align to TRBD1. Trimming removed 3 bases from V and 4 bases from J; junction bases left unmatched: 7. The CDR3 consists of 15 residues. The germline V gene has CDR1 KGHSH and CDR2 LQKENI. This chain's CDR3 is CASSPERQGSDTQYF. The CDR3 nucleotides read TGTGCCAGCTCACCGGAGCGACAGGGATCAGATACGCAGTATTTT.

V is TRBV28 and J is TRBJ2-1; 7 bases agree with TRBD2. The CDR3 is 17 residues long. V trimming: 8 bases; J trimming: 3 bases; junction bases outside the gene matches: 16. CDR1 and CDR2 from the germline V gene are MDHEN and SYDVKM. The CDR3 DNA reads as TGTGCCAGCTCCCACGGGGCGGGAGTCCCCTACTACAATGAGCAGTTCTTC. This codes for CASSHGAGVPYYNEQFF.

This clone was recorded a few times. The CDR3 coding sequence is TGTGCCAGTAGGGGGGGAGACACCATATATTTT. This codes for CASRGGDTIYF. The chain joins TRBV19 to TRBJ1-3; maybe TRBD1 (5 bases). Germline V CDR1 and CDR2: LNHDA, SQIVND (reference sequence). V was shortened by 6 bases and J by 8 bases, with 8 bases between the two germline ends. The CDR3 is 11 residues long.

This chain connects TRBV7-9 to TRBJ1-2; no firm D call. This CDR3 spans 12 amino acids. CDR1 SEHNR and CDR2 FQNEAQ come from the germline V gene (reference sequence). V was clipped by 1 base and J by 8 bases, with 8 bases between them. The CDR3 coding sequence is TGTGCCAGCAGCTTAGGGGCTGAGGGCTACACCTTC. Amino acids: CASSLGAEGYTF.

The J gene is TRBJ2-5, the V gene TRBV5-1, with D maybe TRBD1 (7 bases). Germline V CDR1 and CDR2: SGHRS, YFSETQ. Deletions cut 4 bases from V and 3 bases from J, with 19 bases between. The CDR3 is 16 residues long. CDR3 residues: CASSPRRDREKETQYF. Here the CDR3 DNA reads TGCGCCAGCAGCCCGCGGAGGGACAGAGAGAAAGAGACCCAGTACTTC.

A few counts support this clone. The rearrangement joins TRBV7-8 to TRBJ1-5, with TRBD1 matching 10 bases. V lost 3 bases and J lost 0; bases outside the gene matches: 11. CDR1 SGHVS and CDR2 FQNEAQ come from the germline V gene. The CDR3 has 19 residues. As DNA, the CDR3 is TGTGCCAGCAGCTTGGTGGTCGGGACAGGGGACTATAGCAATCAGCCCCAGCATTTT. Translating it yields CASSLVVGTGDYSNQPQHF.

This chain joins TRBV7-3 and TRBJ1-3; perhaps TRBD1 as D (6 bases). CDR1 and CDR2 from the germline V gene are SGHTA and FQGTGA. Deletions cut 1 base from V and 1 base from J, with 8 bases between. This CDR3 has 15 residues. Here the CDR3 DNA reads TGTGCCAGCAGCTTAAAAGGGGGATCTGGAAACACCATATATTTT. It specifies CASSLKGGSGNTIYF. Full variable domain (remainder filled in from reference TRBV7-3 and TRBJ1-3): GAGVSQTPSNKVTEKGKYVELRCDPISGHTALYWYRQSLGQGPEFLIYFQGTGAADDSGLPNDRFFAVRPEGSVSTLKIQRTERGDSAVYLCASSLKGGSGNTIYFGEGSWLTVV.

DNA of the CDR3: TGTGCCAGCAGCTTCGCGGGAGAGACCCAGTACTTC. Translating it yields CASSFAGETQYF. The V call is TRBV11-2, the J call TRBJ2-5, with TRBD2 as a possible D gene (5 bases). The CDR3 has 12 residues. Trimming removed 3 bases from V and 4 bases from J, with 6 bases in between. The V gene's germline CDR1 is SGHAT and CDR2 FQNNGV.